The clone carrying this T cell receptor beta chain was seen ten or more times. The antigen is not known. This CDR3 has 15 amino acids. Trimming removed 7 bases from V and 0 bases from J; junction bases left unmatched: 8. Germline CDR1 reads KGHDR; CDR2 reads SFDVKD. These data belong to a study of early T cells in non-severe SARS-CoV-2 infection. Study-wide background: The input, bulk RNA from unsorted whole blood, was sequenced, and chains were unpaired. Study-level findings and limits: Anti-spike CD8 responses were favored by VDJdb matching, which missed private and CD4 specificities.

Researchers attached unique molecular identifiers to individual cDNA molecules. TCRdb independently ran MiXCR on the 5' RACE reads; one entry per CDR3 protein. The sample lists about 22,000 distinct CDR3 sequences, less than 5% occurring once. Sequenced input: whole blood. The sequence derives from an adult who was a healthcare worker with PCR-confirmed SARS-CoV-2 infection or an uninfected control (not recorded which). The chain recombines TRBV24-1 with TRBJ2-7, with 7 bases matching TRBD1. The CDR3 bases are TGTGCCACCAGCACCGGGACAGCGAGCTCCTACGAGCAGTACTTC. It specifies CATSTGTASSYEQYF.